This entry concerns a single T cell receptor beta chain. No cognate antigen has been identified for it. No base qualities exist here, and no much larger clone lies one base off it. This entry belongs to a study of blood T cell repertoires in COVID-19 (dated by TCRdb to the early 2020s). The study in broad terms: Samples from collaborators originated in the United States, Italy and Spain and spanned both the acute and convalescent phases of COVID-19. The prospective study material was composed of cDNA or gDNA derived from T cells, B-cell-depleted T cells, or PBMCs. Subjects who had been exposed to COVID-19, were actively infected with it, or had recovered from it provided the deeply sampled blood TCRbeta repertoires that made up the dataset. A freely available public database, intended as a resource for researchers studying the immune response to SARS-CoV-2, is where the repertoires were released. Samples were obtained from the ongoing ImmuneRACE study (first 160 participants) and from about 1,300 subjects provided by 6 global collaborators. The sample metadata nearly always contained a de-identified subject ID, COVID-19 status, age in years and sex. Where available, HLA class I and class II types were obtained from metadata supplied by the sample provider rather than from assay-based typing. General study outcomes and caveats: How much clinical and demographic metadata was included differed by source and by participant, and the metadata was provided uncurated.

The CDR3 has 15 amino acids, counting the end cysteine and phenylalanine. Only the CDR3 portion is preserved as DNA: 45 bases, with reading frame beginning at the first base. CDR1 is given as DFQATT and CDR2 as SNEGSKA, both from the germline V gene (reference sequence). V is pared back by 3 bases and J by 3 bases, with 14 bases lying between the germline termini. TCRbeta CDR3 regions were amplified from genomic DNA by means of the immunoSEQ Assay, a bias-controlled multiplex PCR. The paper's processing steps were these. Nucleated cell counts per sample were estimated from amplification of reference gene primers within the assay. To quantify the absolute abundance of each unique TCRbeta CDR3 rearrangement, sequence reads were collapsed and filtered. For each sample, productive Simpson clonality was calculated by taking the square root of Simpson's diversity index across productive rearrangements. TCRdb took this table from immuneACCESS and kept in-frame rearrangements with V and J called. Such tables lack part of the clones; where checked against another copy, unresolved V genes explain under half of the gap, and the rest is unexplained. The V and J calls and clone size are taken from that table; D and trimming were inferred from the DNA. The sample table contains 85,000 to 120,000 clones; only one count was recorded for around 92% of them. Jointly, the top ten make up roughly 4.2% of the sample.

Whole blood was collected in K2EDTA tubes by collaborating institutions according to the institutions' own protocols. For TCRbeta analysis, collaborators shipped samples in one of three forms: frozen whole blood, isolated PBMCs, or DNA extracted from either of those sample types. This receptor was taken from a man aged 18 to 29 with acute or convalescent COVID-19. The sample was peripheral blood. The chain was built from TRBV20-1 and TRBJ2-2; the D gene is possibly TRBD1, with 5 bases matching. The DNA reads TGCAGTGCTAGTCTCATAGACAGAGACACCGGGGAGCTGTTTTTT. It encodes CSASLIDRDTGELFF.